This TCR beta chain was retrieved from a study of graft-versus-host responses after intestinal transplantation. The CDR3 is made up of 15 amino acids. Germline V gives CDR1 MDHEN, CDR2 SYDVKM. Deletions cut 4 bases from V and 4 bases from J, with 13 bases between. Clones were sequenced by immunoSEQ multiplex PCR, and TCRdb holds only the in-frame ones, with some missing. The repertoire holds around 95,000 clones, about 90% seen once, with around 0.95% in the top ten. As to this clone: Its antigen is currently unknown.

Notes on the study in general: High graft-versus-host to host-versus-graft clonal ratios were seen in allografts of patients with graft-donor T cell macrochimerism.

The origin of this receptor is a human donor who was the organ donor for an intestinal transplant. V is TRBV28 and J is TRBJ1-4; tentatively, D is TRBD1 (6 bases). The material sequenced was unstimulated CD4+ T cells sorted from spleen or lymph node cells, taken before transplant. The CDR3 loop is CASSSSGARNEKLFF. The CDR3 DNA reads as TGTGCCAGCAGTTCGTCAGGGGCACGTAATGAAAAACTGTTTTTT. The full variable domain, its missing parts supplied by reference TRBV28 and TRBJ1-4, is DVKVTQSSRYLVKRTGEKVFLECVQDMDHENMFWYRQDPGLGLRLIYFSYDVKMKEKGDIPEGYSVSREKKERFSLILESASTNQTSMYLCASSSSGARNEKLFFGSGTQLSVL.